This TCR beta chain was observed in a study of T-cell reconstitution after alpha-beta-depleted transplantation in children (dated by TCRdb to 2016 to 2018). About the study as a whole: The study quantitatively tracked T-cell immune reconstitution after TCRalphabeta/CD19-depleted allogeneic hematopoietic cell transplantation in children using TCR repertoire profiling.

The sample's treatment or condition label is to be understood as: allogeneic hematopoietic cell transplantation with graft depleted of TCRalphabeta T cells and CD19 B cells. The transplant recipients were children given TCRalphabeta/CD19-depleted allogeneic hematopoietic cell grafts. The method was PCR. The sample was run on an Illumina HiSeq 2500. To normalize quantification of the TCRbeta repertoire, the TCR libraries were built with molecular barcoding that relied on unique molecular identifiers. TCRdb's own reprocessing of the public reads used fastp at Q25 and MiXCR and kept productive beta chains. CDR3 protein sequences are deduplicated, and each keeps its most common genes and DNA. The sample table shows approximately 650,000 distinct CDR3 sequences, and less than 15% are seen once. 0.79% of the sample is taken by the ten largest. Findings and caveats that apply to the study as a whole: Hyperexpanded clone frequencies declined over subsequent months; after one year, T-cell counts and TCRbeta diversity were mostly attributed to newly produced T cells. The high TCRbeta diversity at day 60 in some patients was ascribed to recipient T cells and intrathymic progenitors that had survived conditioning. The apparently early alphabetaT-cell count recovery about two months after transplant was reportedly dependent on only several hundred rapidly expanded clones derived from non-depleted graft cells.

This clonotype was recorded only once. This receptor's antigen is unknown. Base-call qualities are not available, and no considerably larger clone is one nucleotide away. One read alone makes for weak evidence. The CDR3 has 16 amino acids, counting the end cysteine and phenylalanine. This entry keeps only the CDR3 DNA: 48 bases, framed from base 1. V is clipped by 5 bases and J by 3 bases, and the sequence between their germline boundaries is 19 bases long. CDR1 and CDR2 (SGHVS, FNYEAQ) derive from the germline V gene. This TCR came from a girl aged 2 to 10 with congenital amegakaryocytic thrombocytopenia, due to receive a stem cell transplant. The starting material was PBMCs, obtained before TCRalphabeta/CD19-depleted stem cell transplant. In this chain, TRBV7-6 is recombined with TRBJ1-1; TRBD1 could be the D gene, as 5 bases match. Here the CDR3 is given as CASSPRPGPKYTEAFF. DNA sequence: TGTGCCAGCAGCCCGAGACCGGGACCCAAGTACACTGAAGCTTTCTTT.